This entry lists 6 T cell receptor beta chains sequenced from one sample in a study of glioma-infiltrating T cells. TCR alpha and beta CDR3 regions were amplified from RNA using iRepertoire nested multiplex PCR. TCRdb passed the multiplex PCR reads through MiXCR, listing each CDR3 protein once. The sample carries over 130,000 distinct CDR3 sequences, approximately 39% recorded once. Sequenced: glioma tissue, nonneoplastic brain tissue, or PBMCs (not recorded which). The receptors stem from a human donor with low-grade glioma or glioblastoma, undergoing nonglioma brain surgery, or in good health (not recorded which).

This clonotype has more than one count but fewer than ten. The chain is built from TRBV6-2 or TRBV6-3 and TRBJ2-2; D remains unclear. Per the germline V gene, CDR1 is MNHEY and CDR2 is SVGEGT. The CDR3 has 9 residues. The CDR3 is CIVPGELFF. The CDR3 bases are TGTATTGTACCCGGGGAGCTGTTTTTT.

Notes on this clonotype: At one of its ends the junction is not consistent with the germline gene, which may arise from a read error. The chain combines TRBV20-1 with TRBJ2-2; 7 bases line up with TRBD1. Germline-derived CDR1 and CDR2 are DFQATT and SNEGSKA (reference sequence). The CDR3 length is 14 residues. The CDR3 bases are TGCAGTGCTAGAGATCCACAGGGGACCGGGGAGCTGCTTTTT. This sequence encodes CSARDPQGTGELLF.

This chain uses TRBV6-1 with TRBJ2-1, with 11 bases identical to TRBD2. The CDR3 is 15 amino acids. The germline V gene has CDR1 MNHNS and CDR2 SASEGT. Losses at the gene ends were 10 bases for V and 7 bases for J; bases not matched to a gene: 12. The CDR3 loop reads CAISSDSGGANEQFF. In DNA, the CDR3 is TGTGCCATCAGCTCGGATAGCGGGGGGGCTAATGAGCAGTTCTTC.

The J gene is TRBJ2-5, the V gene TRBV2, with 7 bases matching TRBD1. The germline V gene has CDR1 SNHLY and CDR2 FYNNEI. The CDR3 totals 14 residues. V lost 6 bases and J lost 2; bases outside the gene matches: 6. DNA for the CDR3: TGTGCCAGCAGCGAACACAGGGGTCAAGAGACCCAGTACTTC. It yields the protein CASSEHRGQETQYF.

This clonotype has only one observation. The rearrangement links TRBV3-1 to TRBJ2-5; 9 bases line up with TRBD2. This CDR3 has 15 residues. Germline V gene sequence: CDR1 LGHDT, CDR2 YNNKEL (reference sequence). Unmatched junction bases numbered 5, after V lost 3 bases and J lost 3 bases. DNA of the CDR3: TGTGCCAGCAGCCAGGACTTAGCGGGGGAAGAGACCCAGTACTTC. Translated, it gives CASSQDLAGEETQYF.

This clonotype has a count of ten or more. The chain combines TRBV6-6 with TRBJ2-7, with D uncertain. Germline V gene sequence: CDR1 MNHNY, CDR2 SVGAGI (reference sequence). V shed 2 bases and J shed 3 bases, with 8 bases lying between them. CDR3 length: 13 residues. CDR3 DNA sequence: TGTGCCAGCAGTTACCTCTCGGGCTACGAGCAGTACTTC. Protein product: CASSYLSGYEQYF.